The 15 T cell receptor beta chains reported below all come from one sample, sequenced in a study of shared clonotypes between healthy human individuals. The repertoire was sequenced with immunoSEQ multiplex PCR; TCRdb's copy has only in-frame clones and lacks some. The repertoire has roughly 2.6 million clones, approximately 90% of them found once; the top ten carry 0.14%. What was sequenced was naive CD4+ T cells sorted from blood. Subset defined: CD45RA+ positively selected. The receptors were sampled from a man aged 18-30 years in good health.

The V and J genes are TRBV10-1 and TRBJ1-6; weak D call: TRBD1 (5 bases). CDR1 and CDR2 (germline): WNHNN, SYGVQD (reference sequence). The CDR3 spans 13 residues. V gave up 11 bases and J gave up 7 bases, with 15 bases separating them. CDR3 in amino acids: CASGTQPNSPLHF. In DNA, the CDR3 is TGCGCCTCCGGGACGCAGCCCAATTCACCCCTCCACTTT.

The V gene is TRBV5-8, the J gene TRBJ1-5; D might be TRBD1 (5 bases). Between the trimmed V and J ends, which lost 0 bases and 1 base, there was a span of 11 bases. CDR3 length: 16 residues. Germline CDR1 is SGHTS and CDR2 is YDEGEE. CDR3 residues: CASSLAQAVSNQPQHF. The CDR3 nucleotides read TGTGCCAGCAGCTTGGCACAGGCAGTGAGCAATCAGCCCCAGCATTTT.

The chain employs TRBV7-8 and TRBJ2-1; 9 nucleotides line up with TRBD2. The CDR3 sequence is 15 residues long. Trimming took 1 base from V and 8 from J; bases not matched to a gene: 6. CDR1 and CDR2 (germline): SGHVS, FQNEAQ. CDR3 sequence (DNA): TGTGCCAGCAGCTTAGAGGGACTAGCCTTCGATGAGCAGTTCTTC. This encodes CASSLEGLAFDEQFF.

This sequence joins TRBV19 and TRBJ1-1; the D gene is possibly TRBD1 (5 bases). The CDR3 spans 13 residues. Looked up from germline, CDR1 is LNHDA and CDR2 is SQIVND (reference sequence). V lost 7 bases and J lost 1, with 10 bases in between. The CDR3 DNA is TGTGCCAGTACCGGCAGGGCGAACACTGAAGCTTTCTTT. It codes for CASTGRANTEAFF.

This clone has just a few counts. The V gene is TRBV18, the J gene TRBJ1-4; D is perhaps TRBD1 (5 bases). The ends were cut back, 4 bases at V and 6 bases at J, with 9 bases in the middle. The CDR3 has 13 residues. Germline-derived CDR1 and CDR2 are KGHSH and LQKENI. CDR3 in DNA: TGTGCCAGCTCACAGGGGATGGATGAAAAACTGTTTTTT. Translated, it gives CASSQGMDEKLFF.

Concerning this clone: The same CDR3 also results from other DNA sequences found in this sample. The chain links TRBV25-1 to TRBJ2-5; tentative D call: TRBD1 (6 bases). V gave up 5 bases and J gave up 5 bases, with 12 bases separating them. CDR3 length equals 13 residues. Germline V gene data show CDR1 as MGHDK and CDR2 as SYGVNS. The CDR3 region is CASSWGRGETQYF. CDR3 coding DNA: TGTGCCAGCAGTTGGGGGCGCGGGGAGACCCAGTACTTC.

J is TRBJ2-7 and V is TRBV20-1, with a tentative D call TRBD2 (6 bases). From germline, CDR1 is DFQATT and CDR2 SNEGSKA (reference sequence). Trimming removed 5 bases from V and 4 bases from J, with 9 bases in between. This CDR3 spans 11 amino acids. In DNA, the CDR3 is TGCAGTGCTGGAGGGTGGTACGAGCAGTACTTC. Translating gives CSAGGWYEQYF.

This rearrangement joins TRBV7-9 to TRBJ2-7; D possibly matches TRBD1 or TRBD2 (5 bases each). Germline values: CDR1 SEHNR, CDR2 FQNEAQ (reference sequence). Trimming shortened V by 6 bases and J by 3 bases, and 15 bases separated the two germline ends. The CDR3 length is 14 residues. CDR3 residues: CASSPGTQFYEQYF. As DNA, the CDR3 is TGTGCCAGCAGTCCCGGGACCCAATTCTACGAGCAGTACTTC.

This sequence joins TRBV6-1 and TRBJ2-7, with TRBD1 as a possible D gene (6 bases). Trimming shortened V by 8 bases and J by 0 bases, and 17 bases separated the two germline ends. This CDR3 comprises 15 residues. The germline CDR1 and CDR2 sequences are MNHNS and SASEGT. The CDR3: CASGTNSKGSYEQYF. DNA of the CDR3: TGTGCCAGCGGGACAAATAGTAAGGGCTCCTACGAGCAGTACTTC.

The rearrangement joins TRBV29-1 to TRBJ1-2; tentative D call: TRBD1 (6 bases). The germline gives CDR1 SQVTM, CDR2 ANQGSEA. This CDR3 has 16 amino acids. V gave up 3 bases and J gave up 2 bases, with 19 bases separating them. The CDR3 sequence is CSVEPNGQSRNYGYTF. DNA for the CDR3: TGCAGCGTTGAGCCGAACGGACAGAGTAGAAACTATGGCTACACCTTC.

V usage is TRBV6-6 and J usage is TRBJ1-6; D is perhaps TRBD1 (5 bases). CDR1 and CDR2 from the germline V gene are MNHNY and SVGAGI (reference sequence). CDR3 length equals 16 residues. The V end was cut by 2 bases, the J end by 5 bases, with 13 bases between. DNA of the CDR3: TGTGCCAGCAGTTACGAGGCAGGGCGAGATAATTCACCCCTCCACTTT. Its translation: CASSYEAGRDNSPLHF.

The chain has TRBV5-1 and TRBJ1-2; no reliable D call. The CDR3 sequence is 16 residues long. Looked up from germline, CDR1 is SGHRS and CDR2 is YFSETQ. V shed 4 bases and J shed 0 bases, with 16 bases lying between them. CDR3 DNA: TGCGCCAGCAGCCCAGGAGGCCAATCAGCTAACTATGGCTACACCTTC. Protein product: CASSPGGQSANYGYTF.

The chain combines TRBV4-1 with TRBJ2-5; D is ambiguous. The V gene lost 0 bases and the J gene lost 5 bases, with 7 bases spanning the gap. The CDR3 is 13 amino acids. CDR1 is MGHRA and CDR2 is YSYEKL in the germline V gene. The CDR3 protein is CASSQESRETQYF. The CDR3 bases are TGCGCCAGCAGCCAAGAAAGTAGGGAGACCCAGTACTTC.

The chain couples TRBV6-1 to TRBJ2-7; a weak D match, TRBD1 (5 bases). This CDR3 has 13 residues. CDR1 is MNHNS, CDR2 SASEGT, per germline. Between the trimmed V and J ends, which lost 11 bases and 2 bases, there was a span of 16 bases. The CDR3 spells CAVLLDSPYEQYF. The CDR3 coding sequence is TGTGCCGTCCTCCTAGACAGCCCCTACGAGCAGTACTTC.

CDR3 sequence: CASSDSGINQPQHF. The CDR3 DNA sequence: TGCGCCAGCAGTGATTCAGGGATCAATCAGCCCCAGCATTTT. V usage is TRBV10-2 and J usage is TRBJ1-5, with D perhaps TRBD1 (5 bases). V was pared by 3 bases and J by 3 bases, with 9 bases between. Looked up from germline, CDR1 is WSHSY and CDR2 is SAAADI. The CDR3 is 14 amino acids.